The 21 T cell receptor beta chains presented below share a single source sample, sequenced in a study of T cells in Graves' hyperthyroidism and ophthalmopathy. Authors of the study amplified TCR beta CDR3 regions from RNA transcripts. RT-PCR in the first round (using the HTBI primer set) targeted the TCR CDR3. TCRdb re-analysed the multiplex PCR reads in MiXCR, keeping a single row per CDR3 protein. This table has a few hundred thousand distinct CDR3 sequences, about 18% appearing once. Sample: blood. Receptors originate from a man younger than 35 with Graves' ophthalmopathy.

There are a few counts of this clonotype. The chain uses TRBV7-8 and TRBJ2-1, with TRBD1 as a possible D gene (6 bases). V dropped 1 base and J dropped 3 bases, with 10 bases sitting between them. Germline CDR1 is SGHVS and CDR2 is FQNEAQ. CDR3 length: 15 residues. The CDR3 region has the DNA TGTGCCAGCAGCTTAGAACAGGGCTTCTACAATGAGCAGTTCTTC. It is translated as CASSLEQGFYNEQFF.

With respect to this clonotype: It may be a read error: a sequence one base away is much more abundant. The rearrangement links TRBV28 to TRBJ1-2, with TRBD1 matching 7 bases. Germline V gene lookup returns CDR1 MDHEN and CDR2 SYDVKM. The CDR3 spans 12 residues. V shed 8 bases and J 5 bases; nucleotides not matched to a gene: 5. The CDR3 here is CASANRGYGYTF. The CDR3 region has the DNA TGTGCCAGCGCGAACAGGGGTTATGGCTACACCTTC.

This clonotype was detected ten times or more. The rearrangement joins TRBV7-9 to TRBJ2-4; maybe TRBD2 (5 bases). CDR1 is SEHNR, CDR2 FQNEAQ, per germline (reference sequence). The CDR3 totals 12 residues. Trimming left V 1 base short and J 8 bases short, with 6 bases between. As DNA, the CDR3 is TGTGCCAGCAGCTTAGGAGGGCACATTCAGTACTTC. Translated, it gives CASSLGGHIQYF.

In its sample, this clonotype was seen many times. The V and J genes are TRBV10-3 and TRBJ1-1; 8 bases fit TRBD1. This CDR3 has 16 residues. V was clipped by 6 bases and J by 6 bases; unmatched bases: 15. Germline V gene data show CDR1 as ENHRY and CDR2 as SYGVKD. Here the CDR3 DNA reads TGTGCCATCAGGGGGGGGGCAGGGGGCAGTGGAGCTGAAGCTTTCTTT. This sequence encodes CAIRGGAGGSGAEAFF.

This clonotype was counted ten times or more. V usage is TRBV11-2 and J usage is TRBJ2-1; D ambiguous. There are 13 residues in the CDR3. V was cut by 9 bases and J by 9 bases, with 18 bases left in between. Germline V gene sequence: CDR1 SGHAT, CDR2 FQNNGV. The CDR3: CASLAFSDGEQFF. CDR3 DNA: TGTGCCAGTCTCGCGTTTTCTGACGGTGAGCAGTTCTTC.

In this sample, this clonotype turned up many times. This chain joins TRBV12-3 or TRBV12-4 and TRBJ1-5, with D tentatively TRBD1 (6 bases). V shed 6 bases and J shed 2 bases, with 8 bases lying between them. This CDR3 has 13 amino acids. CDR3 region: CASSTGRNQPQHF. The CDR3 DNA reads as TGTGCCAGCAGCACAGGGCGCAATCAGCCCCAGCATTTT.

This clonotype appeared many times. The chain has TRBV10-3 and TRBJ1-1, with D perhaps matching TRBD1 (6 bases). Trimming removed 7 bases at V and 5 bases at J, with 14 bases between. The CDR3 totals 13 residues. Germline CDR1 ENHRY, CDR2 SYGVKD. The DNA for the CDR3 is TGTGCCATCACAACAGGGCGGGAGACTGAAGCTTTCTTT. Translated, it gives CAITTGRETEAFF.

The CDR3 loop is CASSVAEAGGYEQYF. In nucleotides, the CDR3 is TGTGCCAGCAGCGTAGCTGAGGCAGGGGGCTACGAGCAGTACTTC. This chain uses TRBV9 with TRBJ2-7; 7 bases agree with TRBD1. The junction had 6 bases not matched to a gene; V was cut back by 0 bases and J by 3 bases. Germline V gene data show CDR1 as SGDLS and CDR2 as YYNGEE. The length of the CDR3 is 15 residues.

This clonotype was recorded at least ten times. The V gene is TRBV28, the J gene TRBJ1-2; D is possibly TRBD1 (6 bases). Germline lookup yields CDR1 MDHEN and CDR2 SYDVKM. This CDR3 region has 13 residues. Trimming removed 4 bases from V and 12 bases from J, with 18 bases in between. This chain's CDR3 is CASSSLTIRGDTF. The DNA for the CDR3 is TGTGCCAGCAGTTCCCTCACGATTAGGGGGGACACCTTC.

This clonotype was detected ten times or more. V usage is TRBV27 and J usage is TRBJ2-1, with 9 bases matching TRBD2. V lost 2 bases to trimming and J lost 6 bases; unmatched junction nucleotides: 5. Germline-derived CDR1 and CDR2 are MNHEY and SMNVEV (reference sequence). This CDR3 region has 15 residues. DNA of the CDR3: TGTGCCAGCAGTTTAAGCCTAGCGGGGCCCAATGAGCAGTTCTTC. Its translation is CASSLSLAGPNEQFF.

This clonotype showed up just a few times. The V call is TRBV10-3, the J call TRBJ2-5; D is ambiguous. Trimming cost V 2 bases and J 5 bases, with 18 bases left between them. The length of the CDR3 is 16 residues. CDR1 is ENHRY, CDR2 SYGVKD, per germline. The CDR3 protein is CAISEAGGGEGETQYF. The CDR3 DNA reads TGTGCCATCAGTGAGGCTGGCGGCGGAGAAGGGGAGACCCAGTACTTC.

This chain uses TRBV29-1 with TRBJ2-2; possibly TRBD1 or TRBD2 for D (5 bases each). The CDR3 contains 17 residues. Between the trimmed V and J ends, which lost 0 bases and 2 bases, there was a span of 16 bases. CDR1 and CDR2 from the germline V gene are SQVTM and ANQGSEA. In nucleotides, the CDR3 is TGCAGCGTTGAAGACCGGGGCAGGATCTCAAACACCGGGGAGCTGTTTTTT. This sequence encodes CSVEDRGRISNTGELFF.

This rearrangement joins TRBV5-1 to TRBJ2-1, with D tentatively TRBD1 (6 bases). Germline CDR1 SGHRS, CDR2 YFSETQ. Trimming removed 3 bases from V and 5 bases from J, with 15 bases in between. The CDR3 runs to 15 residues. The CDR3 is CASSWSRGADNEQFF. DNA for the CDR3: TGCGCCAGCAGCTGGAGCAGGGGCGCGGACAATGAGCAGTTCTTC.

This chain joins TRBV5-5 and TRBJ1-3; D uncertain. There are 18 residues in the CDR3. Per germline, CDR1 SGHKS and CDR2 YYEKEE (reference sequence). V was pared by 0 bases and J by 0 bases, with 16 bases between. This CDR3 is CASSLARQMTNSGNTIYF. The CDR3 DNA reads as TGTGCCAGCAGCTTGGCACGACAAATGACGAACTCTGGAAACACCATATATTTT.

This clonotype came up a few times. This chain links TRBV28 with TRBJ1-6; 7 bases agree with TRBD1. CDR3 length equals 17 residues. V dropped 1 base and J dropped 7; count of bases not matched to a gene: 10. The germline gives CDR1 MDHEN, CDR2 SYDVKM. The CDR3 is CASSLYRQGLLNSPLHF. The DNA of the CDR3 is TGTGCCAGCAGTTTATATCGACAGGGCCTCCTAAATTCACCCCTCCACTTT. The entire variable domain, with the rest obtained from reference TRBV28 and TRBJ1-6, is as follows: DVKVTQSSRYLVKRTGEKVFLECVQDMDHENMFWYRQDPGLGLRLIYFSYDVKMKEKGDIPEGYSVSREKKERFSLILESASTNQTSMYLCASSLYRQGLLNSPLHFGNGTRLTVT.

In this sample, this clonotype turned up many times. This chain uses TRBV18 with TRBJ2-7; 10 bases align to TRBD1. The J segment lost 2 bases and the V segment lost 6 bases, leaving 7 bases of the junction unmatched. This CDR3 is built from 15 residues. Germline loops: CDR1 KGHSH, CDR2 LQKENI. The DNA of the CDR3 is TGTGCCAGCTCCCCCGGGACAGGGGTGACCTACGAGCAGTACTTC. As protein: CASSPGTGVTYEQYF.

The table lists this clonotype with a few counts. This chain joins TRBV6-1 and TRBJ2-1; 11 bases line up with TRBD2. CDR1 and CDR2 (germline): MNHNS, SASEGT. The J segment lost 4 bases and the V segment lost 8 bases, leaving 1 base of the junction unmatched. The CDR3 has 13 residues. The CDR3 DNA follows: TGTGCCAGCCGACTAGCGGGGTACAATGAGCAGTTCTTC. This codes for CASRLAGYNEQFF.

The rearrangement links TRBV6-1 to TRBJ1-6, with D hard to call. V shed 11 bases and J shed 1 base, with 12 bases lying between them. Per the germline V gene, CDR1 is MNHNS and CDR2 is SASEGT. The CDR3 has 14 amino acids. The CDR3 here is CAVTGRSYNSPLHF. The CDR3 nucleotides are TGTGCCGTAACCGGGCGGTCCTATAATTCACCCCTCCACTTT.

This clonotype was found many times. In DNA, the CDR3 is TGTGCCAGCAGCTTAGAGGGTAGCGGAGCCTACGAGCAGTACTTC. Amino acid sequence: CASSLEGSGAYEQYF. V and J are TRBV7-8 and TRBJ2-7; D perhaps matches TRBD2 (6 bases). The CDR3 has 15 amino acids. The germline V and J ends were trimmed by 1 base and 2 bases, with 12 bases remaining between them. CDR1 and CDR2 (germline): SGHVS, FQNEAQ. Full variable domain (remainder filled in from reference TRBV7-8 and TRBJ2-7): GAGVSQSPRYKVAKRGQDVALRCDPISGHVSLFWYQQALGQGPEFLTYFQNEAQLDKSGLPSDRFFAERPEGSVSTLKIQRTQQEDSAVYLCASSLEGSGAYEQYFGPGTRLTVT.

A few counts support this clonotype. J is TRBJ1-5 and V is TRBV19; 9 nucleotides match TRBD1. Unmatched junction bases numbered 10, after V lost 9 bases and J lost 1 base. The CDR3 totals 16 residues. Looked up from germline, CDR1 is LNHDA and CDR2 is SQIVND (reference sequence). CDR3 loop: CASATGGALSNQPQHF. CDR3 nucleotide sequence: TGTGCCAGCGCGACAGGGGGGGCTTTGAGCAATCAGCCCCAGCATTTT.

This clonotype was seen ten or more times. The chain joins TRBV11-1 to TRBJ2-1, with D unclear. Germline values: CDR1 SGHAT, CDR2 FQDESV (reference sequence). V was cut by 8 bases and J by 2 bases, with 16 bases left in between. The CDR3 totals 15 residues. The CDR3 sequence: CASSPQAQTYNEQFF. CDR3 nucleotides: TGTGCCAGCTCCCCCCAGGCACAGACCTACAATGAGCAGTTCTTC.